This T cell receptor (beta chain) comes out of a study of cytomegalovirus exposure and HLA in healthy donors. Primers included in the PCR were 60 Vbeta and 13 Jbeta primers. Clones were sequenced by immunoSEQ multiplex PCR, and TCRdb holds only the in-frame ones, with some missing. Of 130,000 or so clones detected, 75% to 90% appear once; the ten largest clones hold 2% to 2.5%. V shed 6 bases, J shed 4 bases, and the junction held 9 bases outside the gene matches. The CDR3 extends over 15 amino acids. The V gene's germline CDR1 is MDHEN and CDR2 SYDVKM. This sequence originates from a man between 25 and 39 years old in good health and CMV-seronegative. V and J are TRBV28 and TRBJ1-3; 7 positions match TRBD1. Input material: PBMCs. CDR3 in amino acids: CASSKNRQGGNTIYF. The DNA for the CDR3 is TGTGCCAGCAGCAAAAATCGACAGGGAGGAAACACCATATATTTT.